This T cell receptor (beta chain) is from a study of T cell changes during pregnancy in multiple sclerosis. Germline trimming cut 3 bases from V and 1 base from J; bases unmatched to any gene: 6. Germline CDR1 is MGHDK and CDR2 is SYGVNS. This CDR3 is 15 amino acids long. Here immunoSEQ multiplex PCR was the method, and the copy in TCRdb shows in-frame clones only, minus some. The table shows tens of thousands of clones, with approximately 90% occurring only once. The receptor was isolated from a female donor with multiple sclerosis, enrolled in a pregnancy study. The V call is TRBV25-1, the J call TRBJ2-7; 7 bases map to TRBD1. The specimen was CD8+ T cells from peripheral blood mononuclear cells, collected in the first trimester of pregnancy. CDR3 region: CASSDPAGGSYEQYF. The CDR3 DNA reads as TGTGCCAGCAGTGATCCGGCAGGGGGATCCTACGAGCAGTACTTC.